This T cell receptor (beta chain) originates from a study of metastatic and nonmetastatic thyroid tumors. Study context: The study looked at repertoires side by side in blood and in tumor or nodule tissue from malignant and benign thyroid patients. General study findings and limits: The study reportedly found significantly higher TCR beta diversity in malignant thyroid tumors than benign nodules, in blood and tumor.

This clone came up many times. The target antigen is unknown. Thyroid surgery was preceded by no treatment in any patient. CDR3 size: 14 residues. Per the germline V gene, CDR1 is WNHNN and CDR2 is SYGVQD (reference sequence). V was cut by 3 bases and J by 2 bases, with 11 bases left in between. Under the authors' procedure: CDR3 differences across clinicopathological groups were used to build a distant-metastasis classifier for papillary thyroid cancer. Using MiXCR, TCRdb reanalyzed the PCR reads. TCRdb's processing, not the study's, gives the V and J calls here. The sample shows approximately 32,000 clones, approximately 16% of them seen only once.

This sequence joins TRBV10-1 and TRBJ2-7; D ambiguous. The receptor comes from a male donor with papillary thyroid cancer or a benign thyroid nodule (not recorded which). Some clones in this sample may be carry-over from other donors' samples. The sequencing input was blood. This CDR3 reads CASSDGGSTYEQYF. In nucleotides, the CDR3 is TGCGCCAGCAGTGACGGTGGTTCTACCTACGAGCAGTACTTC.